The 6 T cell receptor beta chains given below trace back to one sample, sequenced in a study of shared clonotypes between healthy human individuals. The table came from immunoSEQ multiplex PCR; TCRdb's copy has only in-frame clones and leaves some out. The data hold 2 million to 2.5 million clones, with 92% observed a single time. Input material: naive CD4+ T cells from PBMCs. The subset is: CD45RA+ positively selected. The receptors come from a man between 18 and 35 years old in good health. Some clones in this sample may be carry-over from other donors' samples.

This chain uses TRBV28 with TRBJ1-4; D gene ambiguous. Deletions cut 5 bases from V and 2 bases from J, with 12 bases between. The length of the CDR3 is 15 residues. CDR1 is MDHEN and CDR2 is SYDVKM in the germline V gene. DNA of the CDR3: TGTGCCAGCAGTACCGGCTGGCGGACTAATGAAAAACTGTTTTTT. The encoded protein is CASSTGWRTNEKLFF.

This clone came up once. V usage is TRBV13 and J usage is TRBJ2-7; TRBD2 matches at 7 bases. With V trimmed by 5 bases and J by 0 bases, 10 bases remained unmatched. CDR3 length: 16 amino acids. The germline gives CDR1 PRHDT, CDR2 FYEKMQ (reference sequence). CDR3 protein: CASSRGGGGSSYEQYF. CDR3 sequence (DNA): TGTGCCAGCAGCCGCGGGGGTGGCGGCAGCTCCTACGAGCAGTACTTC.

The V and J genes are TRBV18 and TRBJ2-1; 12 nucleotides agree with TRBD2. V shed 3 bases and J 15 bases; nucleotides not matched to a gene: 6. CDR1 KGHSH and CDR2 LQKENI come from the germline V gene. The CDR3 runs 13 residues. CDR3 coding DNA: TGTGCCAGCTCACCCCCTGGACTAGCGGGACTGTTCTTC. Translation: CASSPPGLAGLFF.

This chain links TRBV28 with TRBJ2-7; 9 positions match TRBD2. With 4 bases clipped from V and 3 bases from J, the junction kept 10 bases outside the gene matches. The V gene's germline CDR1 is MDHEN and CDR2 SYDVKM. This CDR3 spans 16 amino acids. CDR3 residues: CASSSPGASGIYEQYF. DNA of the CDR3: TGTGCCAGCAGTTCCCCAGGGGCTAGCGGGATCTACGAGCAGTACTTC.

This chain joins TRBV19 and TRBJ2-3; 8 bases are a match to TRBD2. With V trimmed by 7 bases and J by 4 bases, 10 bases remained unmatched. The CDR3 is 15 amino acids. From germline, CDR1 is LNHDA and CDR2 SQIVND (reference sequence). The CDR3 sequence: CASNPLAGGSDTQYF. The CDR3 DNA is TGTGCCAGTAACCCTCTAGCGGGTGGCTCAGATACGCAGTATTTT.

The rearrangement links TRBV6-5 to TRBJ1-2; D is perhaps TRBD1 (5 bases). The V gene's germline CDR1 is MNHEY and CDR2 SVGAGI. The CDR3 is 13 residues long. V lost 11 bases to trimming and J lost 7 bases, with 20 bases between them. The CDR3 DNA reads TGTGCCGCTCGAGAGGAGGGGCGGCCTGGCTACACCTTC. Protein product: CAAREEGRPGYTF.